This T cell receptor (beta chain) was obtained from a study of blood T cell repertoires in COVID-19. Study in general: COVID-19 samples collected from the United States, Italy and Spain covered acute and convalescent phases.

This clone appeared a single time. Germline assignment: CDR1 PRHDT and CDR2 FYEKMQ (reference sequence). J gave up 3 bases and V 5 bases, and 5 bases lay outside the gene matches. The CDR3 length is 14 residues. The method was immunoSEQ multiplex PCR; TCRdb's version includes in-frame clones alone and lacks a portion of them. Found here are over 65,000 clones, 80% to 85% of them singletons; the top ten hold 9.2%. The rearrangement uses TRBV13 and TRBJ2-7, with TRBD1 identical over 9 bases. The sequencing sample was made of peripheral blood. The TCR sequence derives from a human donor in a cohort sampled during active COVID-19. CDR3 in DNA: TGTGCCAGCAGCCCCACGACAGGGGGCTACGAGCAGTACTTC. Its protein is CASSPTTGGYEQYF.